The sequence of this T cell receptor (beta chain) was determined in a study of blood T cells in healthy people across ages. The study drew donors from healthy Caucasian individuals in Russia aged roughly 6 to 95. Researchers isolated at least 7 million PBMCs per sample. A few counts support this clonotype. A second about 6 to 11 cycle PCR used barcoded and J-beta primers. All samples yielded 2.5 million or more CDR3-containing paired-end reads. TCRdb itself ran the 5' RACE reads through MiXCR, one entry per CDR3 protein. The sample shows about 590,000 distinct CDR3 sequences, approximately 30% of them seen only once. V lost 6 bases to trimming and J lost 4 bases, with 16 bases between them. CDR1 and CDR2 from the germline V gene are MDHEN and SYDVKM. The CDR3 consists of 15 residues.

The source is a woman at least 80 years old in good health. The chain uses TRBV28 and TRBJ1-5; possible D gene TRBD1, 6 bases. Sequencing used blood. CDR3 protein: CASRSHRAPNQPQHF. The CDR3 DNA reads TGTGCCAGCAGGTCTCACAGGGCCCCAAATCAGCCCCAGCATTTT.